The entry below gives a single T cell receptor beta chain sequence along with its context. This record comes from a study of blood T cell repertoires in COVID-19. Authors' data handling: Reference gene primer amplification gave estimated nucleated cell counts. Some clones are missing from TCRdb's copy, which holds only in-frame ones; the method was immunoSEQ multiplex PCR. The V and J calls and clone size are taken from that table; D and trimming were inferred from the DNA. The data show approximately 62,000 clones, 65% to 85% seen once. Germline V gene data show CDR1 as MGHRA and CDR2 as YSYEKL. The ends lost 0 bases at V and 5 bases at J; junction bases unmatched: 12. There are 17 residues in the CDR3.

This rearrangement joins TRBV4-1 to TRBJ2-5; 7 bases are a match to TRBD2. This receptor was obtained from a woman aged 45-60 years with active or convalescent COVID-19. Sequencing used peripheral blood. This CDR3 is CASSQDQGAGEGETQYF. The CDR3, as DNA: TGCGCCAGCAGCCAAGATCAAGGGGCGGGAGAGGGGGAGACCCAGTACTTC.